This T cell receptor (beta chain) comes out of a study of shared clonotypes between healthy human individuals. CD45RO-negative cells were positively selected for CCR7, leaving out terminally differentiated effector memory CD45RA+ cells. Each donor was a Caucasian adult residing in Nashville, Tennessee. Points from the study as a whole: For naive CD4 cells, roughly 5.5% of clonotypes were shared across a handful of donors. There were few donors, and this limited the genetic and exposure-history diversity represented.

As for this clone: Its antigen is undetermined.

Authors' processing steps: Junction-only sequences without quality scores came from ImmunoSEQ, so filtering differed. Assay used: immunoSEQ multiplex PCR; TCRdb lists only in-frame clones, some missing. The V and J calls and clone size were taken over from that table, and D and trimming were inferred from the DNA. The data contain roughly 2,000,000 clones, around 93% of them seen just once; the ten biggest clones take up more than 1.5%. V was clipped by 1 base and J by 7 bases, with 5 bases between them. The CDR3 is made up of 11 amino acids. The germline CDR1 and CDR2 sequences are MDHEN and SYDVKM.

The source of this sequence is a man aged 18 to 35 in good health. Some clones in this sample may be carry-over from other donors' samples. The source material was naive CD8+ T cells from PBMCs. The V and J genes are TRBV28 and TRBJ2-7; no clear D. The CDR3 nucleotides are TGTGCCAGCAGTTTATTCGGGGAGCAGTACTTC. Translated: CASSLFGEQYF.